The 5 T cell receptor beta chains below were found in one sample sequenced in a study of T cells in Graves' hyperthyroidism and ophthalmopathy. Amplification of TCR beta CDR3 regions was performed using RNA transcripts as template. Carried out on the TCR CDR3, a first-round RT-PCR used the HTBI primer set. TCRdb re-called the multiplex PCR reads through MiXCR, storing one row per CDR3 protein. The sample includes under 600,000 distinct CDR3 sequences, about 16% of them seen just once. Sample: blood. Receptors originate from a woman in her forties with Graves' ophthalmopathy.

This clonotype was detected ten times or more. The rearrangement joins TRBV20-1 to TRBJ1-2; D gene uncertain. CDR3 length equals 12 residues. The V gene's germline CDR1 is DFQATT and CDR2 SNEGSKA (reference sequence). Trimming cost V 1 base and J 4 bases, with 7 bases left between them. The DNA of the CDR3 is TGCAGTGCTAGAGGACCAGCCTATGGCTACACCTTC. Its translation is CSARGPAYGYTF.

This clonotype came up a few times. V and J are TRBV5-6 and TRBJ1-2; D unclear. The germline V and J ends were trimmed by 0 bases and 4 bases, with 13 bases remaining between them. Germline CDR1 SGHDT, CDR2 YYEEEE. CDR3 size: 15 residues. The CDR3 nucleotides are TGTGCCAGCAGCTTGGTAAGCGGAGGTGGCTATGGCTACACCTTC. This sequence encodes CASSLVSGGGYGYTF.

The CDR3 DNA follows: TGCGCCAGCAGTTGGGACAGGGGGGTAGAAGATACGCAGTATTTT. It translates to CASSWDRGVEDTQYF. This chain links TRBV5-1 with TRBJ2-3; 11 bases are shared with TRBD1. Germline CDR1 is SGHRS and CDR2 is YFSETQ. The junction had 7 bases not matched to a gene; V was cut back by 5 bases and J by 5 bases. The CDR3 contains 15 residues.

The rearrangement joins TRBV9 to TRBJ1-5; TRBD1 might be the D (5 bases). The germline CDR1 and CDR2 sequences are SGDLS and YYNGEE. Trimming cost V 4 bases and J 5 bases, with 16 bases left between them. The CDR3 has 15 residues. This CDR3 reads CASSLGGVGDQPQHF. The CDR3 DNA sequence: TGTGCCAGCAGCCTAGGCGGAGTGGGGGATCAGCCCCAGCATTTT.

The J gene is TRBJ1-5, the V gene TRBV19; TRBD1 is a possible D gene (6 bases). From germline, CDR1 is LNHDA and CDR2 SQIVND (reference sequence). The CDR3 has 15 residues. The V end was cut by 5 bases, the J end by 5 bases, with 16 bases between. This CDR3 is CASSPLGAGDQPQHF. The DNA for the CDR3 is TGTGCCAGTAGTCCCTTGGGGGCGGGGGATCAGCCCCAGCATTTT.